The 27 T cell receptor beta chains in this list originate from one sample, sequenced in a study of blood T cell repertoires in COVID-19. Clones were read by immunoSEQ multiplex PCR, and TCRdb kept only the in-frame ones, dropping some. The data contain approximately 64,000 clones, around 90% of them singletons. Sequencing was performed on PBMCs or T cells enriched from blood (not recorded which). All receptors come from a woman aged 40 to 50 who had recovered from COVID-19.

As regards this clone: The junction differs from germline at one of its ends, possibly a read error. The chain joins TRBV24-1 to TRBJ2-5, with D possibly being TRBD2 (5 bases). This CDR3 is built from 17 residues. The V gene's germline CDR1 is KGHDR and CDR2 SFDVKD. CDR3 coding DNA: TGTGCCACCCCCCATCAGGCCAGCGGAGGTACTCAAGGGACCCAGTACTTC. It encodes CATPHQASGGTQGTQYF.

The chain combines TRBV15 with TRBJ1-6, with 7 positions matching TRBD1. The CDR3 spans 15 residues. CDR1 is LNHNV, CDR2 YYDKDF, per germline (reference sequence). J lost 10 bases, V lost 5 bases, and 11 bases had no gene match. The CDR3 region is CATSGDRDPGSPLHF. The CDR3 bases are TGTGCCACCAGCGGCGACAGGGATCCTGGATCACCCCTCCACTTT.

The CDR3 nucleotides are TGTGCCAGCAGCTTAGCGGGGCAGGGAACCGGAAACACCATATATTTT. Protein sequence: CASSLAGQGTGNTIYF. The J gene is TRBJ1-3, the V gene TRBV7-2; TRBD1 is a possible D gene (5 bases). Germline V lookup: CDR1 SGHTA, CDR2 FQGNSA. The germline V and J ends were trimmed by 0 bases and 4 bases, with 13 bases remaining between them. This CDR3 comprises 16 residues.

This clone was observed once. The chain recombines TRBV10-1 with TRBJ1-4; 8 bases agree with TRBD1. The CDR3 consists of 16 residues. Germline CDR1 is WNHNN and CDR2 is SYGVQD (reference sequence). Losses at the gene ends were 9 bases for V and 5 bases for J; bases not matched to a gene: 14. In DNA form, the CDR3 reads TGCGCCAGGGGGCGGACAGGGAAACAACCCAATGAAAAACTGTTTTTT. Amino acid sequence: CARGRTGKQPNEKLFF.

This chain joins TRBV19 and TRBJ1-2, with D uncertain. V lost 11 bases and J 6 bases, leaving 16 bases between the germline ends. The CDR3 is made up of 12 amino acids. CDR1 is LNHDA, CDR2 SQIVND, per germline (reference sequence). CDR3 coding DNA: TGTGCCTCCCGAGGGTCTCCCCATGGCTACACCTTC. It yields the protein CASRGSPHGYTF.

V is TRBV4-1 and J is TRBJ2-3; the D gene is possibly TRBD1 (7 bases). Germline CDR1 and CDR2: MGHRA and YSYEKL. The germline V and J ends were trimmed by 2 bases and 6 bases, with 9 bases remaining between them. This CDR3 contains 13 residues. The CDR3 reads CASSQPGGDTQYF. DNA of the CDR3: TGCGCCAGCAGCCAACCAGGGGGGGATACGCAGTATTTT.

The genes are TRBV6-5 and TRBJ2-3; weak D call: TRBD2 (6 bases). The CDR3 sequence is 15 residues long. V gave up 8 bases and J gave up 2 bases, with 17 bases separating them. In germline, CDR1 is MNHEY, CDR2 SVGAGI. CDR3 sequence: CASVMEGLNTDTQYF. CDR3 bases: TGTGCCAGCGTCATGGAGGGACTCAACACAGATACGCAGTATTTT.

The J gene is TRBJ1-6, the V gene TRBV10-3; 8 bases match TRBD1. The V gene's germline CDR1 is ENHRY and CDR2 SYGVKD. This CDR3 region has 14 residues. V shed 4 bases and J 9 bases; nucleotides not matched to a gene: 5. The CDR3 nucleotides read TGTGCCATCAGTGTGGACAGGGTGGGTTCACCCCTCCACTTT. Protein: CAISVDRVGSPLHF.

The J gene is TRBJ2-5, the V gene TRBV7-9; D call uncertain. Germline V gives CDR1 SEHNR, CDR2 FQNEAQ (reference sequence). The CDR3 covers 13 residues. Trimming took 6 bases from V and 4 from J, leaving 12 bases between them. CDR3: CASRERTGETQYF. The CDR3 region has the DNA TGTGCCAGCAGGGAAAGAACGGGAGAGACCCAGTACTTC.

The chain carries TRBV6-5 and TRBJ1-1; possibly TRBD1 for D (5 bases). The germline V and J ends were trimmed by 6 bases and 3 bases, with 14 bases remaining between them. This CDR3 has 14 residues. The germline V gene has CDR1 MNHEY and CDR2 SVGAGI. CDR3 nucleotides: TGTGCCAGCAGCTTGGAGACAGCCTACACTGAAGCTTTCTTT. As protein: CASSLETAYTEAFF.

This rearrangement joins TRBV3-1 (or the pseudogene TRBV3-2) to TRBJ1-2, with D tentatively TRBD1 (5 bases). This CDR3 has 16 amino acids. The germline V and J ends were trimmed by 1 base and 1 base, with 13 bases remaining between them. The germline CDR1 and CDR2 sequences are LGHDT and YNNKEL (reference sequence). This chain's CDR3 is CASSQGRQGFNYGYTF. Written as DNA, the CDR3 is TGTGCCAGCAGCCAAGGCAGGCAGGGATTTAACTATGGCTACACCTTC.

The rearrangement joins TRBV27 to TRBJ2-7, with 7 bases fitting TRBD1. Germline CDR1 MNHEY, CDR2 SMNVEV (reference sequence). The CDR3 consists of 13 residues. V gave up 5 bases and J gave up 7 bases; unmatched junction bases: 8. This CDR3 is CASSRAGGLEQYF. In nucleotides, the CDR3 is TGTGCCAGCAGTCGTGCAGGGGGTTTAGAGCAGTACTTC.

The V gene is TRBV11-2, the J gene TRBJ1-1, with a weak D call TRBD1 (6 bases). Germline V gene lookup returns CDR1 SGHAT and CDR2 FQNNGV. The CDR3 consists of 13 residues. V shed 5 bases and J shed 0 bases, with 7 bases lying between them. CDR3: CASSRDMNTEAFF. CDR3 DNA sequence: TGTGCCAGCAGCCGGGACATGAACACTGAAGCTTTCTTT. Based on the CDR3 plus reference TRBV11-2 and TRBJ1-1, the full variable domain is EAGVAQSPRYKIIEKRQSVAFWCNPISGHATLYWYQQILGQGPKLLIQFQNNGVVDDSQLPKDRFSAERLKGVDSTLKIQPAKLEDSAVYLCASSRDMNTEAFFGQGTRLTVV.

This chain connects TRBV10-1 to TRBJ2-3; 10 nucleotides agree with TRBD2. Germline V CDR1 and CDR2: WNHNN, SYGVQD (reference sequence). The CDR3 is made up of 12 amino acids. Trimming removed 4 bases from V and 9 bases from J; junction bases left unmatched: 1. The CDR3 spells CASSAAGGTQYF. In DNA, the CDR3 is TGCGCCAGCAGTGCAGCGGGGGGGACGCAGTATTTT.

The chain employs TRBV7-8 and TRBJ1-2, with no clear D. CDR1 and CDR2 (germline): SGHVS, FQNEAQ. This CDR3 contains 13 residues. Trimming pared 1 base from V and 8 bases from J, leaving 11 bases between. The CDR3 is CASSLGRGSGYTF. For the CDR3, the DNA is TGTGCCAGCAGCTTAGGACGAGGCTCCGGCTACACCTTC. Drawing the rest from reference TRBV7-8 and TRBJ1-2, the complete variable domain is GAGVSQSPRYKVAKRGQDVALRCDPISGHVSLFWYQQALGQGPEFLTYFQNEAQLDKSGLPSDRFFAERPEGSVSTLKIQRTQQEDSAVYLCASSLGRGSGYTFGSGTRLTVV.

V gene TRBV7-7 combines with J gene TRBJ1-3, with 9 nucleotides matching TRBD1. This CDR3 contains 15 residues. The V segment lost 3 bases and the J segment 3 bases; nucleotides outside the gene matches: 3. Germline CDR1 and CDR2: SSHAT and FNYEAQ (reference sequence). CDR3: CASSFGQGIGNTIYF. The CDR3 nucleotides read TGTGCCAGCAGCTTTGGACAGGGGATTGGAAACACCATATATTTT.

This clone showed up just a few times. The V and J genes are TRBV7-3 and TRBJ2-1; weak D call: TRBD1 (5 bases). Deletions cut 5 bases from V and 4 bases from J, with 9 bases between. The CDR3 extends over 13 amino acids. Germline CDR1 and CDR2: SGHTA and FQGTGA. The CDR3 sequence: CASSKDNYNEQFF. The CDR3 DNA is TGTGCCAGCAGCAAGGACAATTACAATGAGCAGTTCTTC.

The chain recombines TRBV27 with TRBJ1-2; possible D gene TRBD1, 5 bases. Between the trimmed V and J ends, which lost 5 bases and 2 bases, there was a span of 30 bases. The V gene's germline CDR1 is MNHEY and CDR2 SMNVEV (reference sequence). The CDR3 consists of 20 residues. The DNA for the CDR3 is TGTGCCAGCAGTCCGACTATCCCATTCTCTGCGGGACGACCCAACTATGGCTACACCTTC. Protein: CASSPTIPFSAGRPNYGYTF.

The rearrangement links TRBV6-5 to TRBJ2-7, with TRBD2 as a possible D gene (5 bases). CDR3 length: 13 amino acids. Germline lookup yields CDR1 MNHEY and CDR2 SVGAGI. Trimming stripped 7 bases from V and 2 bases from J, with 12 bases between. The CDR3 nucleotides read TGTGCCAGCACGGAGGCAGGAACCTACGAGCAGTACTTC. It encodes CASTEAGTYEQYF.

The chain combines TRBV11-2 with TRBJ2-4; the D gene is possibly TRBD1 (6 bases). This CDR3 spans 15 amino acids. The V gene lost 2 bases and the J gene lost 2 bases, with 10 bases spanning the gap. Germline V lookup: CDR1 SGHAT, CDR2 FQNNGV. The CDR3 bases are TGTGCCAGCAGCTTATACAGGGAGACCAAAAACATTCAGTACTTC. It yields the protein CASSLYRETKNIQYF.

CDR3 DNA sequence: TGTGCCAGCAGCCCTAGACCGAACACTGAAGCTTTCTTT. Residues: CASSPRPNTEAFF. The rearrangement joins TRBV7-3 to TRBJ1-1; D is undetermined. With 5 bases removed from V and 1 base from J, the gap between germline ends came to 8 bases. The germline CDR1 and CDR2 sequences are SGHTA and FQGTGA. The CDR3 runs 13 residues.

The chain joins TRBV5-1 to TRBJ1-2; 7 nucleotides match TRBD1. The CDR3 covers 15 residues. CDR1 and CDR2 (germline): SGHRS, YFSETQ. V trimming: 0 bases; J trimming: 3 bases; junction bases outside the gene matches: 5. For the CDR3, the DNA is TGCGCCAGCAGCTTGGGAGACAGGGATCACTATGGCTACACCTTC. The encoded protein is CASSLGDRDHYGYTF.

This clone was counted a few times. V is TRBV2 and J is TRBJ1-2, with a possible D match to TRBD1 (5 bases). This CDR3 has 14 residues. Germline V gives CDR1 SNHLY, CDR2 FYNNEI. V was shortened by 5 bases and J by 4 bases, with 14 bases between the two germline ends. The CDR3 region is CASSPEGFSYGYTF. DNA of the CDR3: TGTGCCAGCAGTCCGGAGGGGTTCAGCTATGGCTACACCTTC.

V is TRBV5-1 and J is TRBJ2-2; 9 positions match TRBD1. The CDR3 has 16 amino acids. The V gene's germline CDR1 is SGHRS and CDR2 YFSETQ. V was pared by 4 bases and J by 1 base, with 5 bases of the junction left unmatched. CDR3 nucleotides: TGCGCCAGCAGCACCTCGGACAGGGGGAACACCGGGGAGCTGTTTTTT. Translating it yields CASSTSDRGNTGELFF.

V is TRBV2 and J is TRBJ2-7; tentatively, D is TRBD1 (7 bases). Germline V gene data show CDR1 as SNHLY and CDR2 as FYNNEI. The CDR3 loop spans 13 amino acids. With 8 bases removed from V and 2 bases from J, the gap between germline ends came to 13 bases. The CDR3 sequence is CASQGGVTYEQYF. CDR3 coding DNA: TGTGCCAGCCAGGGGGGAGTAACCTACGAGCAGTACTTC.

The chain links TRBV6-4 to TRBJ2-3, with TRBD2 matching over 11 bases. With V trimmed by 7 bases and J by 0 bases, 3 bases remained unmatched. This CDR3 contains 15 residues. Germline CDR1 is MRHNA and CDR2 is SNTAGT. DNA for the CDR3: TGTGCCAGCAAGGCTAGCGGGGGGAGCACAGATACGCAGTATTTT. This sequence encodes CASKASGGSTDTQYF.

This rearrangement joins TRBV6-2 or TRBV6-3 to TRBJ2-3, with 8 bases matching TRBD2. With V trimmed by 4 bases and J by 4 bases, 4 bases remained unmatched. The V gene's germline CDR1 is MNHEY and CDR2 SVGEGT. This CDR3 is 14 amino acids long. The CDR3 loop is CASSLAGIPDTQYF. Written as DNA, the CDR3 is TGTGCCAGCAGTTTAGCGGGGATCCCAGATACGCAGTATTTT.